Listed below are T cell receptor beta chains from one sample, sequenced in a study of OX40 agonist ivuxolimab in advanced cancers. Generated by immunoSEQ multiplex PCR, the TCRdb table keeps only in-frame clones and is missing some. The sample lists around 150 clones, roughly 87% seen once, with less than 15% in the top ten. The sample was acquired in a trial of the OX40 agonist ivuxolimab. The receptors shown here come from an adult with an advanced solid tumor such as melanoma, head and neck, liver or kidney cancer. Both conserved end residues are part of each CDR3. A D gene is named only where the DNA matches it firmly. Clone size is stated in some rows and not others, as once, few, many or a class when expanded.

D: TRBD2; V: TRBV30; length: 11; size: NA; J: TRBJ2-5; DNA: TGTGCCTGGAGTGTCGGGACTAGCCGGGACTTC; CDR3: CAWSVGTSRDF
D: NA; V: TRBV7-1; length: 14; size: NA; J: TRBJ2-7; DNA: TGTGCCAGCAGCTTAGATGGGGTTTTGGACGAGCAGTACTTC; CDR3: CASSLDGVLDEQYF
D: TRBD1; V: TRBV6-8; length: 20; size: NA; J: TRBJ1-2; DNA: TGTGCCAGCAGTTACTCGAATATCGGACAGGGTCCCGGGGCTAACTATGGCTACACCTTC; CDR3: CASSYSNIGQGPGANYGYTF
D: NA; V: TRBV14; length: 13; size: few; J: TRBJ1-1; DNA: TGTGCCAGCAGCCGACAGATGAACACTGAAGCTTTCTTT; CDR3: CASSRQMNTEAFF
D: NA; V: TRBV6-8; length: 15; size: NA; J: TRBJ1-4; DNA: TGTGCCAGCAGTACTCGAGGGTCCACTAATGAAAAACTGTTTTTT; CDR3: CASSTRGSTNEKLFF
D: TRBD2; V: TRBV19; length: 12; size: NA; J: TRBJ2-7; DNA: TGTGCCAGTACCCCACCAGCGGGAGAGAAGTACTTC; CDR3: CASTPPAGEKYF
D: NA; V: TRBV18; length: 12; size: NA; J: TRBJ2-7; DNA: TGTGCCAGCTCACCACTACCCTACGAGCAGTACTTC; CDR3: CASSPLPYEQYF
D: NA; V: TRBV11-3; length: 14; size: NA; J: TRBJ1-1; DNA: TGTGCCAGCAAAAGGGTTGGCATGAACACTGAAGCTTTCTTT; CDR3: CASKRVGMNTEAFF
D: TRBD2; V: TRBV11-3; length: 17; size: NA; J: TRBJ2-7; DNA: TGTGCCAGCAGCTCCCCCCGGGCTAGCGGGAGGGCCTACGAGCAGTACTTC; CDR3: CASSSPRASGRAYEQYF
D: NA; V: TRBV19; length: 20; size: NA; J: TRBJ2-6; DNA: TGTGCCAGTAGTTCGAGGACCTACGAAACGATGGTCTCTGGGGCCAACGTCCTGACTTTC; CDR3: CASSSRTYETMVSGANVLTF
D: NA; V: TRBV5-1; length: 15; size: NA; J: TRBJ1-1; DNA: TGCGCCAGCAGCGCGGTTTGGGGGGGCAGGCATGAAGCTTTCTTT; CDR3: CASSAVWGGRHEAFF
D: TRBD1; V: TRBV5-1; length: 15; size: NA; J: TRBJ2-2; DNA: TGCGCCAGCAGCCGTGGGACAGGAGACACCGGGGAGCTGTTTTTT; CDR3: CASSRGTGDTGELFF